This T cell receptor beta chain was retrieved from a study of T cells after yellow fever vaccination. Study-wide results and limits: Most clones from primary vaccination were detected again post-booster (roughly 96% CD4, 88% CD8). Researchers cautioned that FACS-sorted repertoires could harbor abundant clonotypes contaminating from the bulk population.

TCRdb called the 5' RACE reads again in MiXCR, with one record for every CDR3 protein. Of a few hundred thousand distinct CDR3 sequences in the sample, around 12% were seen once. V trimming: 4 bases; J trimming: 4 bases; junction bases outside the gene matches: 12. The V gene's germline CDR1 is SGHDN and CDR2 FVKESK. The CDR3 has 17 amino acids. In regard to this clonotype: Its antigen remains unidentified.

This sequence joins TRBV14 and TRBJ1-2, with 10 bases identical to TRBD1. The sequencing used CD4+ T cells sorted from PBMCs, collected 15 days after the yellow fever booster vaccination. This TCR came from a man aged 18-30 years who received the YFV17D yellow fever vaccine. CDR3 protein: CASSRLGDRGSSYGYTF. The CDR3 nucleotides read TGTGCCAGCAGCCGCCTGGGGGACAGGGGCTCTTCCTATGGCTACACCTTC.